This entry lists 6 T cell receptor beta chains sequenced from one sample in a study of cytomegalovirus exposure and HLA in healthy donors (dated by TCRdb to the late 2010s). The library was made by the immunoSEQ multiplex PCR assay. For the multiplex PCR, a mixture combining 60 forward primers for TCR Vbeta segments and 13 reverse primers for TCR Jbeta segments was used. In TCRdb, the immuneACCESS table is reduced to in-frame sequences with V and J assigned. These tables do not hold every clone; where another copy was compared, an unresolved V gene accounts for under half, and the others remain unexplained. This sample comprises some 130,000 clones, 75% of them detected only once. Jointly, the top ten make up about 6.5% of the sample. Sequences were obtained from PBMCs. These receptors came from a young man in good health and CMV-seronegative.

This chain links TRBV5-4 with TRBJ1-2; 7 nucleotides align to TRBD1. CDR3 length: 13 residues. Trimming removed 4 bases from V and 4 bases from J; junction bases left unmatched: 4. CDR1 is SGHNT and CDR2 is YYREEE in the germline V gene (reference sequence). CDR3: CASSDDRVYGYTF. In nucleotides, the CDR3 is TGTGCCAGCAGCGATGACAGGGTCTATGGCTACACCTTC.

The rearrangement joins TRBV2 to TRBJ2-7, with 7 bases that match TRBD2. The germline gives CDR1 SNHLY, CDR2 FYNNEI. This CDR3 contains 14 residues. Trimming took 6 bases from V and 5 from J; bases not matched to a gene: 10. The CDR3 DNA reads as TGTGCCAGCAGCGCCCGGCGGGAGCACAACGAGCAGTACTTC. This sequence encodes CASSARREHNEQYF.

A remark on this clone: At one of its ends the junction is not consistent with the germline gene, which may arise from a read error. The CDR3 sequence: CAISTQRLQETQHF. The DNA for the CDR3 is TGTGCCATCAGTACGCAGCGGCTACAAGAGACCCAGCACTTC. This sequence joins TRBV10-3 and TRBJ2-5; tentative D call: TRBD2 (5 bases). This CDR3 has 14 amino acids. Germline CDR1 is ENHRY and CDR2 is SYGVKD.

V usage is TRBV5-1 and J usage is TRBJ2-3; weak D call: TRBD2 (7 bases). V lost 0 bases and J lost 3, with 11 bases in between. Germline values: CDR1 SGHRS, CDR2 YFSETQ. The CDR3 length is 15 residues. In DNA form, the CDR3 reads TGCGCCAGCAGCTTGGAGGGGGGGAGGACAGATACGCAGTATTTT. Translated: CASSLEGGRTDTQYF.

This clone was seen only once. V usage is TRBV21-1 and J usage is TRBJ2-7; the table's D call, TRBD1, has no DNA check behind it. TRBV21-1 is classified as a pseudogene. The CDR3 runs 16 residues. The CDR3 DNA reads as TGTGCCAGCAGCTCCCCGGGACAGGATTACTCCTACGAGCAGTACTTC. Encoded protein: CASSSPGQDYSYEQYF.

The chain recombines TRBV18 with TRBJ1-1; D is unclear. The CDR3 is 13 residues long. V was trimmed by 3 bases and J by 6 bases, leaving 11 bases between them. The germline CDR1 and CDR2 sequences are KGHSH and LQKENI. The CDR3 here is CASSPLVGAEAFF. Written as DNA, the CDR3 is TGTGCCAGCTCACCTCTGGTCGGGGCTGAAGCTTTCTTT.